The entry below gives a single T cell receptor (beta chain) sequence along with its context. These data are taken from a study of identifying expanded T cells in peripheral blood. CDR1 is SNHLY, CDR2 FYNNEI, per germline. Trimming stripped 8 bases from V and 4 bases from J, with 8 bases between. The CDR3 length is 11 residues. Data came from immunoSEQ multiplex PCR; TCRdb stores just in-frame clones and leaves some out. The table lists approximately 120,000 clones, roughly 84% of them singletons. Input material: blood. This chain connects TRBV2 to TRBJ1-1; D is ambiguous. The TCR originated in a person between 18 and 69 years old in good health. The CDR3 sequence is CASRLGTEAFF. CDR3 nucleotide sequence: TGTGCCAGCCGCCTGGGCACTGAAGCTTTCTTT.